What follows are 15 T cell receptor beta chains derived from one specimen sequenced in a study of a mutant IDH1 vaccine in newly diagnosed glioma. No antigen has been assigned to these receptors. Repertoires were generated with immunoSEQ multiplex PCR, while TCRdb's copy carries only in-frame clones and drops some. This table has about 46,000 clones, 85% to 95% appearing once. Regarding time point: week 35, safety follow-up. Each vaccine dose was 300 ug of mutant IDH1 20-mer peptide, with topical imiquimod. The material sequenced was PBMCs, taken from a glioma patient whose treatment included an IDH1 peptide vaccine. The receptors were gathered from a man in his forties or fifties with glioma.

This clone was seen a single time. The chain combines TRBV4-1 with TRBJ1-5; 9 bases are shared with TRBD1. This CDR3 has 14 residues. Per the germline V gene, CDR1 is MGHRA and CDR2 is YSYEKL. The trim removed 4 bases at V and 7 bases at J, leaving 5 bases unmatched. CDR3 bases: TGCGCCAGCAGCCCACGGACAGGGGAACAGCCCCAGCATTTT. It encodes CASSPRTGEQPQHF.

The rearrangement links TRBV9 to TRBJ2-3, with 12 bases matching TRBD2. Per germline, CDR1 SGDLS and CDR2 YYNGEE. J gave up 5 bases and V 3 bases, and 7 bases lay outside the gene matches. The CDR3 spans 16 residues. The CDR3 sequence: CASSGRLAGDRDTQYF. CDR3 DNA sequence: TGTGCCAGCAGCGGGCGACTAGCGGGAGATAGAGATACGCAGTATTTT. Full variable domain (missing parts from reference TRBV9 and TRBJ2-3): DSGVTQTPKHLITATGQRVTLRCSPRSGDLSVYWYQQSLDQGLQFLIQYYNGEERAKGNILERFSAQQFPDLHSELNLSSLELGDSALYFCASSGRLAGDRDTQYFGPGTRLTVL.

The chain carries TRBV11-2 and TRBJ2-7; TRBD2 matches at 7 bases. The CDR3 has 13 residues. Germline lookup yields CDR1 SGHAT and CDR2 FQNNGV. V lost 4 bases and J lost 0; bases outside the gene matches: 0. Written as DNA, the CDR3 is TGTGCCAGCAGCTCTAGCGGCTCCTACGAGCAGTACTTC. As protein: CASSSSGSYEQYF.

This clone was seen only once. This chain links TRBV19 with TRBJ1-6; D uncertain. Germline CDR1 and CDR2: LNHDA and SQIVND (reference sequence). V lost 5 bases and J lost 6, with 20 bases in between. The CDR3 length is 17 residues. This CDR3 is CASSPRTTAILNSPLHF. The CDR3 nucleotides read TGTGCCAGTAGTCCCCGAACCACAGCAATCCTTAATTCACCCCTCCACTTT.

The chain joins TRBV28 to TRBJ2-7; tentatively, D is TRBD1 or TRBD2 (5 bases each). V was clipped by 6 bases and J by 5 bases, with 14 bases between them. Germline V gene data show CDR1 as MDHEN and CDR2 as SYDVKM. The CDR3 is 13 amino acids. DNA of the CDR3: TGTGCCAGCAGGCACAAAGTGGGGGACGAGCAGTACTTC. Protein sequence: CASRHKVGDEQYF.

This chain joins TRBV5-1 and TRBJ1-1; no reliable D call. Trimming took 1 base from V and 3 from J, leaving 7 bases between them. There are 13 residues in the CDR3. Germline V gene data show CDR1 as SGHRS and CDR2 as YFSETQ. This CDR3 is CASSLRGHTEAFF. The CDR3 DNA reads TGCGCCAGCAGCTTGAGAGGGCACACTGAAGCTTTCTTT. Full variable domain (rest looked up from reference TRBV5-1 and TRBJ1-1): KAGVTQTPRYLIKTRGQQVTLSCSPISGHRSVSWYQQTPGQGLQFLFEYFSETQRNKGNFPGRFSGRQFSNSRSEMNVSTLELGDSALYLCASSLRGHTEAFFGQGTRLTVV.

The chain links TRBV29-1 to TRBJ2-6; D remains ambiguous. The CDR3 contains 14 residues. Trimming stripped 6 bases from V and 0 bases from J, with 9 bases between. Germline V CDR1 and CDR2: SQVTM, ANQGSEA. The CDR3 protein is CSVSPRSGANVLTF. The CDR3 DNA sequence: TGCAGCGTGTCCCCCCGCTCTGGGGCCAACGTCCTGACTTTC.

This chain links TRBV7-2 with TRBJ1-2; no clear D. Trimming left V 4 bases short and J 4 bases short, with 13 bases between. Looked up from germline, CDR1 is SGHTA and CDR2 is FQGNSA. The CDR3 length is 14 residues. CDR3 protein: CASSSSGGLYGYTF. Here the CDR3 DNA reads TGTGCCAGCAGCTCGAGCGGCGGTCTCTATGGCTACACCTTC.

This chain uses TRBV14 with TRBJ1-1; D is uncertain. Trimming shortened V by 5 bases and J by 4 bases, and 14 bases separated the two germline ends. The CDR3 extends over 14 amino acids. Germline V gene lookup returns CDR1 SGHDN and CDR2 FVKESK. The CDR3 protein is CASSAYSGFTEAFF. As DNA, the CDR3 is TGTGCCAGCAGCGCATACAGTGGTTTCACTGAAGCTTTCTTT.

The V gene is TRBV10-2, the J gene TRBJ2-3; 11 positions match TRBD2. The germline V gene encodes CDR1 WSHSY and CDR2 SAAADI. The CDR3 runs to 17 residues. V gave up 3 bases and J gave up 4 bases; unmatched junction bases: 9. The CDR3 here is CASSDGVLAGGADTQYF. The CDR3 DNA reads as TGCGCCAGCAGTGATGGGGTCCTAGCGGGGGGTGCAGATACGCAGTATTTT.

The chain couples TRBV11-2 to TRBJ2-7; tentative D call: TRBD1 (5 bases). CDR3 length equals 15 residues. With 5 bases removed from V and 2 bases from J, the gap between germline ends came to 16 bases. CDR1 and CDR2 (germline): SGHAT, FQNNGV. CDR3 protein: CASSPFSTDAYEQYF. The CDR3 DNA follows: TGTGCCAGCAGCCCTTTTTCGACAGACGCCTACGAGCAGTACTTC.

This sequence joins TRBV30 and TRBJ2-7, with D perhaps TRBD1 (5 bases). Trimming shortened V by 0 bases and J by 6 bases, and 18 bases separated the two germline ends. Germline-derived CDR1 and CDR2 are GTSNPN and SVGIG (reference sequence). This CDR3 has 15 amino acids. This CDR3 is CAWSVPHQGFGEQYF. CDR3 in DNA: TGTGCCTGGAGTGTACCCCACCAGGGATTCGGCGAGCAGTACTTC.

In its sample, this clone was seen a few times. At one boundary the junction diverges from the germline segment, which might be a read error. CDR3 nucleotide sequence: TGTGCCAGTAGGATAGCTGGAGATACGCAGTATTTT. Its protein is CASRIAGDTQYF. V and J are TRBV19 and TRBJ2-3; D unclear. CDR1 LNHDA and CDR2 SQIVND come from the germline V gene (reference sequence). This CDR3 region has 12 residues.

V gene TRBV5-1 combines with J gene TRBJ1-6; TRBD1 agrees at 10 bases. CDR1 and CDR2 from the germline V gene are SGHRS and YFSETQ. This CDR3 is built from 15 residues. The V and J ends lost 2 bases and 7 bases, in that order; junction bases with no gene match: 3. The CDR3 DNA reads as TGCGCCAGCAGCTTAGGGGGACAGGGGAATTCACCCCTCCACTTT. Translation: CASSLGGQGNSPLHF.

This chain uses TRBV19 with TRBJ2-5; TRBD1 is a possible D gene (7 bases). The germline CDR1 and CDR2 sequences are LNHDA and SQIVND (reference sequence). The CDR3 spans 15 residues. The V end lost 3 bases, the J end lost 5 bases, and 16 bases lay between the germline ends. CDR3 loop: CASSMGRGAVETQYF. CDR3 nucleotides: TGTGCCAGTAGTATGGGCAGGGGGGCAGTGGAGACCCAGTACTTC.